A single sample is the source of the 18 T cell receptor beta chains below, sequenced in a study of blood T cell repertoires in COVID-19. Repertoires were generated with immunoSEQ multiplex PCR, while TCRdb's copy carries only in-frame clones and drops some. The sample has roughly 200,000 clones, more than 75% seen once. Sample: peripheral blood. The receptors come from a woman older than 75 with acute or convalescent COVID-19.

The chain combines TRBV6-5 with TRBJ1-3; D may be TRBD1 (5 bases). Germline lookup yields CDR1 MNHEY and CDR2 SVGAGI. Trimming left V 8 bases short and J 2 bases short, with 10 bases between. The CDR3 covers 13 residues. DNA of the CDR3: TGTGCCAGCCCGCGGGGGGCTGGAAACACCATATATTTT. Its translation: CASPRGAGNTIYF.

In this sample, this clone turned up a few times. This rearrangement joins TRBV7-2 to TRBJ2-3; TRBD2 matches 7 bases. CDR3 length: 15 residues. J lost 2 bases, V lost 3 bases, and 5 bases had no gene match. The germline V gene encodes CDR1 SGHTA and CDR2 FQGNSA. The CDR3 loop reads CASSLMGGATDTQYF. The CDR3 DNA is TGTGCCAGCAGCTTGATGGGAGGGGCCACAGATACGCAGTATTTT.

The genes are TRBV27 and TRBJ1-2; D gene ambiguous. The germline CDR1 and CDR2 sequences are MNHEY and SMNVEV (reference sequence). V shed 4 bases and J shed 7 bases, with 19 bases lying between them. The CDR3 sequence is 15 residues long. The CDR3 DNA follows: TGTGCCAGCAGTTCTCGGGTCCAACCCGGGGTTGGCTACACCTTC. Its protein is CASSSRVQPGVGYTF.

The chain combines TRBV28 with TRBJ2-2, with D maybe TRBD1 (6 bases). In germline, CDR1 is MDHEN, CDR2 SYDVKM. V was pared by 2 bases and J by 6 bases, with 19 bases between. The CDR3 is made up of 17 amino acids. In DNA form, the CDR3 reads TGTGCCAGCAGTTTAAGCGACAGGTGGGATTTCCCCGGGGAGCTGTTTTTT. Its translation: CASSLSDRWDFPGELFF.

The genes are TRBV5-5 and TRBJ2-5; TRBD2 might be the D (5 bases). CDR1 and CDR2 (germline): SGHKS, YYEKEE (reference sequence). Trimming left V 1 base short and J 1 base short, with 11 bases between. The CDR3 totals 15 residues. The CDR3 sequence is CASSLSLTTQETQYF. In nucleotides, the CDR3 is TGTGCCAGCAGCTTGAGTTTGACTACCCAAGAGACCCAGTACTTC.

The genes are TRBV10-2 and TRBJ1-6; unclear D gene. CDR3 length: 16 amino acids. CDR1 and CDR2 from the germline V gene are WSHSY and SAAADI. The V and J ends lost 0 bases and 9 bases respectively, with 15 bases between them. The DNA of the CDR3 is TGCGCCAGCAGTGAGTCGACTCCTGGTGGATCTTCACCCCTCCACTTT. It yields the protein CASSESTPGGSSPLHF.

The gene calls are TRBV19 and TRBJ2-1; 10 bases agree with TRBD2. V dropped 3 bases and J dropped 6; count of bases not matched to a gene: 5. Germline V CDR1 and CDR2: LNHDA, SQIVND (reference sequence). This CDR3 has 15 amino acids. CDR3 sequence reads: CASSIWRLAGNEQFF. The CDR3 DNA follows: TGTGCCAGTAGTATCTGGAGACTAGCGGGCAATGAGCAGTTCTTC.

The chain links TRBV5-1 to TRBJ2-6, with 7 positions matching TRBD1. Per the germline V gene, CDR1 is SGHRS and CDR2 is YFSETQ. The junction had 14 bases not matched to a gene; V was cut back by 4 bases and J by 1 base. This CDR3 spans 19 amino acids. Written as DNA, the CDR3 is TGCGCCAGCAGCACTCTAGTCGGGACAGCTCTTTCTGGGGCCAACGTCCTGACTTTC. It yields the protein CASSTLVGTALSGANVLTF.

This chain joins TRBV19 and TRBJ2-3; 8 bases are a match to TRBD2. Germline assignment: CDR1 LNHDA and CDR2 SQIVND (reference sequence). V trimming: 6 bases; J trimming: 5 bases; junction bases outside the gene matches: 7. The CDR3 length is 14 residues. CDR3 bases: TGTGCCAGTAGATCGAGCGGGACTAGAGATACGCAGTATTTT. Amino acids: CASRSSGTRDTQYF.

V is TRBV11-2 and J is TRBJ2-2; 12 bases are a match to TRBD2. This CDR3 contains 16 residues. Germline lookup yields CDR1 SGHAT and CDR2 FQNNGV. With 7 bases clipped from V and 1 base from J, the junction kept 4 bases outside the gene matches. DNA of the CDR3: TGTGCCAGCACTAAGGGACTAGCGGGGAACACCGGGGAGCTGTTTTTT. It codes for CASTKGLAGNTGELFF.

The CDR3: CASSPQGLETQYF. As DNA, the CDR3 is TGTGCCAGCAGTCCCCAGGGCTTAGAGACCCAGTACTTC. The chain has TRBV12-3 or TRBV12-4 and TRBJ2-5, with D tentatively TRBD1 (5 bases). V gave up 5 bases and J gave up 4 bases, with 11 bases separating them. The CDR3 extends over 13 amino acids.

The chain is built from TRBV6-2 or TRBV6-3 and TRBJ2-3; 11 bases line up with TRBD1. Germline-derived CDR1 and CDR2 are MNHEY and SVGEGT. The CDR3 is 16 residues long. With 5 bases clipped from V and 2 bases from J, the junction kept 6 bases outside the gene matches. CDR3 residues: CASSGGTGGSTDTQYF. CDR3 in DNA: TGTGCCAGCAGTGGAGGGACAGGGGGTTCCACAGATACGCAGTATTTT.

This clone was counted once. The genes are TRBV5-1 and TRBJ1-4; possible D gene TRBD1, 6 bases. Germline V CDR1 and CDR2: SGHRS, YFSETQ. The CDR3 spans 14 residues. The ends were cut back, 5 bases at V and 7 bases at J, with 15 bases in the middle. In DNA form, the CDR3 reads TGCGCCAGCAGTCTACAGGGCGTCGTTGAAAAACTGTTTTTT. It specifies CASSLQGVVEKLFF.

This rearrangement joins TRBV5-6 to TRBJ1-4; the match to TRBD1 covers 10 bases. The CDR3 loop spans 18 amino acids. The germline V gene has CDR1 SGHDT and CDR2 YYEEEE. J was trimmed by 0 bases and V by 5 bases; bases with no gene match: 10. The CDR3 sequence: CASSRPGQGYSTNEKLFF. The CDR3 DNA is TGTGCCAGCAGTCGACCGGGACAGGGGTACTCAACTAATGAAAAACTGTTTTTT. The full variable domain, in which reference TRBV5-6 and TRBJ1-4 provide the parts outside the CDR3, is DAGVTQSPTHLIKTRGQQVTLRCSPKSGHDTVSWYQQALGQGPQFIFQYYEEEERQRGNFPDRFSGHQFPNYSSELNVNALLLGDSALYLCASSRPGQGYSTNEKLFFGSGTQLSVL.

In nucleotides, the CDR3 is TGTGCCACCAGTGAATACAGGGTAGAGATCCCGGTCCAGCCCCAGCATTTT. Translation: CATSEYRVEIPVQPQHF. The gene calls are TRBV24-1 and TRBJ1-5, with a tentative D call TRBD1 (6 bases). Trimming removed 4 bases from V and 7 bases from J, with 22 bases in between. The CDR3 loop spans 17 amino acids. The V gene's germline CDR1 is KGHDR and CDR2 SFDVKD.

The chain has TRBV7-3 and TRBJ2-1, with a tentative D call TRBD2 (6 bases). The CDR3 consists of 15 residues. Germline loops: CDR1 SGHTA, CDR2 FQGTGA. Trimming stripped 2 bases from V and 1 base from J, with 9 bases between. The CDR3 coding sequence is TGTGCCAGCAGCTTAGACGGGGGATCCTACAATGAGCAGTTCTTC. This codes for CASSLDGGSYNEQFF.

The CDR3 loop is CASSPQGKNEKLFF. In DNA, the CDR3 is TGTGCCAGCTCACCTCAGGGCAAAAATGAAAAACTGTTTTTT. The chain couples TRBV18 to TRBJ1-4, with a possible D match to TRBD1 (5 bases). Trimming pared 3 bases from V and 5 bases from J, leaving 10 bases between. CDR1 KGHSH and CDR2 LQKENI come from the germline V gene. This CDR3 region has 14 residues. The full variable domain, its missing parts supplied by reference TRBV18 and TRBJ1-4, is NAGVMQNPRHLVRRRGQEARLRCSPMKGHSHVYWYRQLPEEGLKFMVYLQKENIIDESGMPKERFSAEFPKEGPSILRIQQVVRGDSAAYFCASSPQGKNEKLFFGSGTQLSVL.

V and J are TRBV3-1 (or the pseudogene TRBV3-2) and TRBJ1-6; no clear D. Trimming cost V 2 bases and J 8 bases, with 13 bases left between them. In germline, CDR1 is LGHDT, CDR2 YNNKEL (reference sequence). The CDR3 has 15 amino acids. CDR3 amino acids: CASSQSAGFDSPLHF. CDR3 nucleotide sequence: TGTGCCAGCAGCCAATCGGCGGGTTTTGATTCACCCCTCCACTTT.